This entry lists 5 T cell receptor beta chains sequenced from one sample in a study of shared clonotypes between healthy human individuals. Selected positively for CCR7 and CD45RO-negative, naive CD8 cells excluded terminally differentiated effector memory CD45RA+ cells. This table comes from immunoSEQ multiplex PCR, and its TCRdb copy is limited to in-frame clones, with some not included. In the table there are roughly 2.1 million clones, under 95% of which are singletons. The sample comprised naive CD8+ T cells from PBMCs. The receptors shown here come from a man aged 18 to 30 in good health. Some clones in this sample may be carry-over from other donors' samples.

Only one count was recorded for this clone. The V and J genes are TRBV28 and TRBJ1-2; TRBD1 matches 8 bases. The J segment lost 2 bases and the V segment lost 8 bases, leaving 1 base of the junction unmatched. Germline V lookup: CDR1 MDHEN, CDR2 SYDVKM. The CDR3 has 12 amino acids. The CDR3 region is CASGQGNYGYTF. DNA for the CDR3: TGTGCCAGCGGACAGGGCAACTATGGCTACACCTTC.

The chain employs TRBV10-3 and TRBJ2-5, with a tentative D call TRBD2 (5 bases). Germline V gives CDR1 ENHRY, CDR2 SYGVKD. The V and J ends lost 0 bases and 1 base respectively, with 9 bases between them. The CDR3 extends over 15 amino acids. The DNA of the CDR3 is TGTGCCATCAGTGAGTCAAGAGGGCTCCAAGAGACCCAGTACTTC. Protein: CAISESRGLQETQYF.

Concerning this clone itself: The sample contains more than one DNA sequence encoding this CDR3. DNA of the CDR3: TGTGCCAGCAGCCCGGGAGTCACAGATACGCAGTATTTT. It specifies CASSPGVTDTQYF. The rearrangement links TRBV5-6 to TRBJ2-3; D possibly corresponds to TRBD2 (6 bases). The CDR3 totals 13 residues. Germline V gene lookup returns CDR1 SGHDT and CDR2 YYEEEE. V dropped 4 bases and J dropped 2 bases, with 8 bases sitting between them.

The chain has TRBV30 and TRBJ1-2; maybe TRBD1 (6 bases). From germline, CDR1 is GTSNPN and CDR2 SVGIG (reference sequence). The CDR3 runs to 13 residues. V lost 7 bases and J lost 4, with 16 bases in between. The CDR3 reads CASLGGSIYGYTF. CDR3 nucleotides: TGTGCCTCGCTAGGGGGTTCGATCTATGGCTACACCTTC.

The V gene is TRBV4-2, the J gene TRBJ2-7; 7 nucleotides match TRBD1. The ends lost 1 base at V and 2 bases at J; junction bases unmatched: 2. Germline loops: CDR1 LGHNA, CDR2 YNFKEQ. The CDR3 contains 14 residues. The CDR3 loop reads CASSQVTGPYEQYF. In nucleotides, the CDR3 is TGTGCCAGCAGCCAAGTGACAGGGCCCTACGAGCAGTACTTC.